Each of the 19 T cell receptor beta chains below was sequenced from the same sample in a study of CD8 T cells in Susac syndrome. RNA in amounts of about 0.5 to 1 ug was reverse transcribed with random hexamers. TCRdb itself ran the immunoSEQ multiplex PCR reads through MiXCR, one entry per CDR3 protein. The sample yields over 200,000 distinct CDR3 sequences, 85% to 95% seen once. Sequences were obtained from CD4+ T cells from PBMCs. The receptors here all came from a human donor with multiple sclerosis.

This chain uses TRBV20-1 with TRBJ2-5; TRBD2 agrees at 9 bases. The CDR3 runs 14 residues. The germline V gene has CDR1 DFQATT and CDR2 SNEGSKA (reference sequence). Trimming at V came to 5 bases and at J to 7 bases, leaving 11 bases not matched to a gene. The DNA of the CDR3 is TGCAGTGCTTCGATCGGAGGCGGGAGGGCGACCCAGTACTTC. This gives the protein CSASIGGGRATQYF.

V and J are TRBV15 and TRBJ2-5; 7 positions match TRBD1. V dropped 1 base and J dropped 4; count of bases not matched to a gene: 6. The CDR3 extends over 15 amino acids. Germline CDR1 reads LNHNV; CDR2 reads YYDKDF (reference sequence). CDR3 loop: CATSRVRTGGETQYF. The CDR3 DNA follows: TGTGCCACCAGCAGAGTTAGGACAGGAGGAGAGACCCAGTACTTC.

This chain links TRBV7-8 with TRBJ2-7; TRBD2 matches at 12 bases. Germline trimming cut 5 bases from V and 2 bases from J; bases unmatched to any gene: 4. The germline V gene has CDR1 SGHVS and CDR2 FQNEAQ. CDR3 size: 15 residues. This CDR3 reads CASSRLAGETYEQYF. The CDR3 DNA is TGTGCCAGCAGCCGACTAGCGGGGGAGACCTACGAGCAGTACTTC.

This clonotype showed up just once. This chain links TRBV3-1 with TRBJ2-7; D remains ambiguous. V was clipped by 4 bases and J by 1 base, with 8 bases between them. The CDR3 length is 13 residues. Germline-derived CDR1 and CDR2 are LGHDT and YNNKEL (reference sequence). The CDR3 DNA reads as TGTGCCAGCAGCCCTTGGCTTTCCTACGAGCAGTACTTC. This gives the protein CASSPWLSYEQYF.

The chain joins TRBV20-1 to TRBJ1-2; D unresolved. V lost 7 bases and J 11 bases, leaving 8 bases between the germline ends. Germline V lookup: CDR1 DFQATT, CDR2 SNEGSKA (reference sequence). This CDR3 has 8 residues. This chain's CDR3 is CSVRGYTF. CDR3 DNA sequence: TGCAGTGTTCGGGGTTACACCTTC.

CDR3 protein: CASTQGRANEKLFF. Here the CDR3 DNA reads TGTGCCAGCACTCAGGGCAGGGCGAATGAAAAACTGTTTTTT. The rearrangement joins TRBV12-3 or TRBV12-4 to TRBJ1-4; D may be TRBD1 (5 bases). Trimming left V 7 bases short and J 5 bases short, with 14 bases between. The CDR3 is made up of 14 amino acids.

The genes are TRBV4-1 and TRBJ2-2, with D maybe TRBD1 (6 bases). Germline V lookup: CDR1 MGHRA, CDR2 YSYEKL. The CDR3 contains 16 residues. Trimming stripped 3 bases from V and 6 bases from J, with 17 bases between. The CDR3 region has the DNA TGCGCCAGCAGCCACCCCGCGAGGGCAGGGGCCGGGGAGCTGTTTTTT. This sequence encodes CASSHPARAGAGELFF.

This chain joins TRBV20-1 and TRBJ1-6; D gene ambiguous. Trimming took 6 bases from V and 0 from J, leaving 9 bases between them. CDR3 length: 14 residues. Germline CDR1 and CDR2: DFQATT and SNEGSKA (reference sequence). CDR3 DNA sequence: TGCAGTGCCACGGGTAGCTCCTATAATTCACCCCTCCACTTT. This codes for CSATGSSYNSPLHF.

DNA of the CDR3: TGCAGCGTTGGTCGGGCAGGGCTCTACAATGAGCAGTTCTTC. It translates to CSVGRAGLYNEQFF. The chain employs TRBV29-1 and TRBJ2-1; perhaps TRBD1 as D (5 bases). This CDR3 is built from 14 residues. The V gene lost 4 bases and the J gene lost 3 bases, with 13 bases spanning the gap. Germline lookup yields CDR1 SQVTM and CDR2 ANQGSEA.

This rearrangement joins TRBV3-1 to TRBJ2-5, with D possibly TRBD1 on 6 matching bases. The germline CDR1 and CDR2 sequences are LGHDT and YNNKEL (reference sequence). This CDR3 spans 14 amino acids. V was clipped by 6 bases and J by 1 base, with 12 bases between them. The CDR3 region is CASRTGQFQETQYF. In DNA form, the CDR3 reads TGTGCCAGCAGGACGGGACAATTCCAAGAGACCCAGTACTTC.

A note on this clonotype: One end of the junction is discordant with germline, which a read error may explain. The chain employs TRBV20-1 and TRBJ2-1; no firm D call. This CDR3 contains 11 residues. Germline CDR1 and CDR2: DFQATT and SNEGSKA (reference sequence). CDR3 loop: CSAGDSFEQFF. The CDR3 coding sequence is TGCAGTGCTGGAGATTCGTTTGAGCAGTTCTTC.

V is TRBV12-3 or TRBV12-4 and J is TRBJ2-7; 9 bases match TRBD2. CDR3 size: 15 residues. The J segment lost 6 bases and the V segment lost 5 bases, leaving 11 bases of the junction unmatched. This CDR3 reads CASSPEGAGGREQYV. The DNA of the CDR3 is TGTGCCAGCAGTCCCGAAGGTGCGGGGGGGCGCGAGCAGTACGTC.

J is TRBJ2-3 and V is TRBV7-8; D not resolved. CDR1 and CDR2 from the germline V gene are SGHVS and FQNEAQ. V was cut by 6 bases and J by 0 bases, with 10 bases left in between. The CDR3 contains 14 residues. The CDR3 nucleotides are TGTGCCAGCAGTCTTGCCCTAAGCACAGATACGCAGTATTTT. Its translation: CASSLALSTDTQYF.

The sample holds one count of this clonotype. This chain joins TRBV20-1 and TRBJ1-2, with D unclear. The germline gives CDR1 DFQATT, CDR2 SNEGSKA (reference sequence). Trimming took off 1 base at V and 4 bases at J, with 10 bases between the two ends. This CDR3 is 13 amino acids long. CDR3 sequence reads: CSARVEARYGYTF. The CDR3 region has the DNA TGCAGTGCTAGAGTAGAGGCCCGCTATGGCTACACCTTC.

The CDR3 loop is CASSRSGGANNEQFF. The CDR3 region has the DNA TGTGCCAGCAGCCGAAGCGGGGGGGCAAACAATGAGCAGTTCTTC. J is TRBJ2-1 and V is TRBV7-8; 10 bases are shared with TRBD2. V was clipped by 5 bases and J by 5 bases; unmatched bases: 6. The CDR3 extends over 15 amino acids. Germline CDR1 is SGHVS and CDR2 is FQNEAQ.

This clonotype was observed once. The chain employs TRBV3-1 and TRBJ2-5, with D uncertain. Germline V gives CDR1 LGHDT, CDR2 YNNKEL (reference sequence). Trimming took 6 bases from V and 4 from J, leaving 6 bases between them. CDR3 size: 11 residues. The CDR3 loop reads CASRSGETQYF. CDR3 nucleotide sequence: TGTGCCAGCAGATCCGGAGAGACCCAGTACTTC.

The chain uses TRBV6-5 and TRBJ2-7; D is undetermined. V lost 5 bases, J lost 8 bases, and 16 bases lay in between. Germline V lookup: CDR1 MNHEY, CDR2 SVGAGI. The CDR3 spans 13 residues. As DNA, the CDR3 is TGTGCCAGCAGTGGCCTTATCGGCAGTCAGCAGTACTTC. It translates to CASSGLIGSQQYF.

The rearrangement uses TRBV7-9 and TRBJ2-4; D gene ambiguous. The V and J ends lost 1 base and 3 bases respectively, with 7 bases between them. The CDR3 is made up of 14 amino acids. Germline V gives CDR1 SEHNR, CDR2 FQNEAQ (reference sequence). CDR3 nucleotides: TGTGCCAGCAGCTTAGGGGGTCACAAAAACATTCAGTACTTC. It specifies CASSLGGHKNIQYF.

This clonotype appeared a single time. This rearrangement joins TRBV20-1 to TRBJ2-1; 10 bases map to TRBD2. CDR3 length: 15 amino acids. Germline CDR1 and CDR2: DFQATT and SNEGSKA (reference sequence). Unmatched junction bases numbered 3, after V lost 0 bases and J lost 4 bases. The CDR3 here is CSAREAGGRYNEQFF. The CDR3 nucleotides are TGCAGTGCTAGAGAAGCGGGGGGGCGGTACAATGAGCAGTTCTTC.